The clone carrying this T cell receptor beta chain occurred a few times. What it binds is unknown. This entry comes from a study of cytomegalovirus exposure and HLA in healthy donors. Study-wide background: The 120 validation repertoires were reported in a later analysis to have been generated on the same platform as the approximately 600 first-cohort repertoires.

Generated by immunoSEQ multiplex PCR, the TCRdb table keeps only in-frame clones and is missing some. The sample shows 250,000 to 400,000 clones, roughly 86% of them seen only once. Germline CDR1 and CDR2: MNHNY and SVGAGI (reference sequence). CDR3 length equals 14 residues. V gave up 7 bases and J gave up 0 bases; unmatched junction bases: 5. While the first cohort had 600 to 800 subjects, the donors belonged to the separate validation cohort of about 110 subjects. Findings and caveats of the study: Rare TCR sequences dominated, though some public TCRs recurred in many donors.

The genes are TRBV6-6 and TRBJ2-5, with 7 bases fitting TRBD1. Specimen: PBMCs. This TCR came from a man aged 25 to 40 in good health and CMV-seronegative. CDR3 DNA sequence: TGTGCCAGCACCGAAGGACAGGACCAAGAGACCCAGTACTTC. Translating it yields CASTEGQDQETQYF.